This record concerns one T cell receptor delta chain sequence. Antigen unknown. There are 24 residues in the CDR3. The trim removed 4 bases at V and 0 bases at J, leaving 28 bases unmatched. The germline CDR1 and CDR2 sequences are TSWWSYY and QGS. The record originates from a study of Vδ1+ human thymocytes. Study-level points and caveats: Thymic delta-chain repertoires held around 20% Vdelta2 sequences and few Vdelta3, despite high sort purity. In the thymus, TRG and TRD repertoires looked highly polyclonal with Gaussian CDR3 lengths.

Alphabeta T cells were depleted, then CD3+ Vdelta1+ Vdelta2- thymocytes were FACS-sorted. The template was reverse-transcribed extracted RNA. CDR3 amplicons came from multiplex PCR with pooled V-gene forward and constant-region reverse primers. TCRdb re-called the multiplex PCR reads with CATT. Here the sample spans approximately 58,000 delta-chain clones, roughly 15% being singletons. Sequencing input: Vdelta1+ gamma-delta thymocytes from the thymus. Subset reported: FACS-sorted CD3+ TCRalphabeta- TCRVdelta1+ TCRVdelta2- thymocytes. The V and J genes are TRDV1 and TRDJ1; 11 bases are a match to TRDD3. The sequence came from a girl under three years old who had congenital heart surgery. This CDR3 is CALGAHGPPRSTGGYHSYTDKLIF. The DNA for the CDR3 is TGTGCTCTTGGGGCTCATGGACCCCCTCGTAGTACTGGGGGATATCATTCGTACACCGATAAACTCATCTTT.